This T cell receptor beta chain was recorded in a study of PD-1 blockade in classical Hodgkin lymphoma. Findings and caveats of the study: Newly diagnosed patients reportedly had lower baseline TCR diversity than healthy donors. Individuals who commenced nivolumab within less than 1 year of ASCT were excluded. Sources of repertoire differences remain undefined, possibly disease activity or prior therapy. With CD4+ cells, TCR diversity rose significantly by C4D1, but not with CD8+ cells.

Produced via immunoSEQ multiplex PCR; TCRdb's table is partial and in-frame only. The sample carries 46,000 or so clones, 60% to 85% recorded once. As concerns this clone: Its antigen is unidentified.

Every patient experienced relapse after autologous stem cell transplantation, and brentuximab vedotin exposure varied. Looked up from germline, CDR1 is KGHSH and CDR2 is LQKENI. The CDR3 extends over 14 amino acids. The V segment lost 3 bases and the J segment 5 bases; nucleotides outside the gene matches: 1. This specimen consisted of peripheral blood mononuclear cells (PBMCs), obtained before the second cycle of nivolumab. The sequence was collected from a human donor with classical Hodgkin lymphoma. This chain connects TRBV18 to TRBJ1-1; 12 nucleotides line up with TRBD1. The CDR3 reads CASSPGQGATEAFF. In DNA, the CDR3 is TGTGCCAGCTCACCGGGACAGGGGGCTACTGAAGCTTTCTTT. Using reference TRBV18 and TRBJ1-1 for the parts outside the CDR3, the full variable domain is NAGVMQNPRHLVRRRGQEARLRCSPMKGHSHVYWYRQLPEEGLKFMVYLQKENIIDESGMPKERFSAEFPKEGPSILRIQQVVRGDSAAYFCASSPGQGATEAFFGQGTRLTVV.